One sample yielded the 15 T cell receptor beta chains listed below, sequenced in a study of cytomegalovirus exposure and HLA in healthy donors. PCR used 60 Vbeta primers and 13 Jbeta primers. Sequenced by immunoSEQ multiplex PCR; TCRdb stores in-frame clones only, minus some. Among just under 150,000 clones listed, roughly 80% were seen once. What was sequenced was PBMCs. Source of these receptors: a woman aged 25 to 39 in good health and CMV-seronegative.

This clone was observed a few times. This chain uses TRBV2 with TRBJ1-1; 8 bases are a match to TRBD1. There are 14 residues in the CDR3. CDR1 SNHLY and CDR2 FYNNEI come from the germline V gene. The ends lost 5 bases at V and 2 bases at J; junction bases unmatched: 4. CDR3 sequence (DNA): TGTGCCAGCAGTCAACAGGGGGAAAACACTGAAGCTTTCTTT. Translation gives CASSQQGENTEAFF.

This chain links TRBV6-5 with TRBJ2-5; D might be TRBD1 (5 bases). The DNA end is more similar to TRBJ2-7, so the J call may be wrong. Per germline, CDR1 MNHEY and CDR2 SVGAGI. This CDR3 has 12 amino acids. This CDR3 reads CASSPDSNEQYF. For the CDR3, the DNA is TGTGCCAGCAGTCCTGACAGTAACGAGCAGTACTTC.

The V gene is TRBV6-5, the J gene TRBJ2-1, with D maybe TRBD2 (5 bases). Germline-derived CDR1 and CDR2 are MNHEY and SVGAGI. The ends were cut back, 0 bases at V and 5 bases at J, with 14 bases in the middle. The CDR3 runs to 16 residues. The CDR3 spells CASSYSWRTGHNEQFF. CDR3 nucleotides: TGTGCCAGCAGTTACTCGTGGAGGACGGGCCACAATGAGCAGTTCTTC.

The rearrangement joins TRBV7-9 to TRBJ1-1, with TRBD1 identical over 8 bases. This CDR3 is 13 amino acids long. Looked up from germline, CDR1 is SEHNR and CDR2 is FQNEAQ (reference sequence). V gave up 1 base and J gave up 12 bases; unmatched junction bases: 7. This CDR3 is CASSLGTGRQSFF. CDR3 bases: TGTGCCAGCAGCTTAGGGACAGGGCGACAGTCTTTCTTT.

V and J are TRBV7-3 and TRBJ2-7; TRBD2 is a possible D gene (5 bases). The V and J ends lost 6 bases and 6 bases respectively, with 15 bases between them. The CDR3 runs 13 residues. CDR1 is SGHTA, CDR2 FQGTGA, per germline. The CDR3 nucleotides read TGTGCCAGCAGTCCGGGTCTCCGGGGCGAGCAGTACTTC. It yields the protein CASSPGLRGEQYF.

The rearrangement joins TRBV27 to TRBJ2-7, with 10 bases lining up with TRBD2. The CDR3 runs to 14 residues. CDR1 and CDR2 (germline): MNHEY, SMNVEV (reference sequence). The V segment lost 4 bases and the J segment 4 bases; nucleotides outside the gene matches: 4. CDR3 bases: TGTGCCAGCAGTTCCCTAGCGGGAGAATACGAGCAGTACTTC. It specifies CASSSLAGEYEQYF.

V usage is TRBV5-4 and J usage is TRBJ1-2; 9 positions match TRBD1. CDR1 is SGHNT, CDR2 YYREEE, per germline (reference sequence). Trimming cost V 5 bases and J 4 bases; bases outside gene matches: 9. CDR3 size: 15 residues. The CDR3 loop is CASRGGDRASYGYTF. As DNA, the CDR3 is TGTGCCAGCAGGGGTGGGGACAGGGCTAGCTATGGCTACACCTTC.

This chain uses TRBV18 with TRBJ2-3; 10 bases agree with TRBD2. Trimming at V came to 5 bases and at J to 0 bases, leaving 5 bases not matched to a gene. Germline-derived CDR1 and CDR2 are KGHSH and LQKENI. The CDR3 is made up of 16 amino acids. The CDR3 nucleotides are TGTGCCAGCTCAAAATCTAGCGGGAGAAGCACAGATACGCAGTATTTT. This sequence encodes CASSKSSGRSTDTQYF.

This chain uses TRBV29-1 with TRBJ2-2; TRBD1 matches 9 bases. CDR1 is SQVTM and CDR2 is ANQGSEA in the germline V gene. The ends lost 6 bases at V and 7 bases at J; junction bases unmatched: 12. The CDR3 consists of 15 residues. DNA of the CDR3: TGCAGCGTGAAGATCCGGGACAGGGCCGACGGGGAGCTGTTTTTT. This codes for CSVKIRDRADGELFF.

The rearrangement joins TRBV9 to TRBJ2-1, with 15 bases that match TRBD2. The CDR3 contains 19 residues. Germline CDR1 SGDLS, CDR2 YYNGEE. Trimming took 4 bases from V and 0 from J; bases not matched to a gene: 8. The chain's CDR3 is CASSPSGTSGGSSYNEQFF. CDR3 bases: TGTGCCAGCAGCCCGTCCGGGACTAGCGGGGGGAGCTCCTACAATGAGCAGTTCTTC.

This chain connects TRBV5-1 to TRBJ1-2; D gene uncertain. This CDR3 is built from 14 residues. Deletions cut 4 bases from V and 4 bases from J, with 14 bases between. Germline V gene lookup returns CDR1 SGHRS and CDR2 YFSETQ. The CDR3 loop reads CASSPLTGIYGYTF. In DNA form, the CDR3 reads TGCGCCAGCAGCCCCTTGACCGGGATCTATGGCTACACCTTC. The full variable domain, with the rest looked up from reference TRBV5-1 and TRBJ1-2, is KAGVTQTPRYLIKTRGQQVTLSCSPISGHRSVSWYQQTPGQGLQFLFEYFSETQRNKGNFPGRFSGRQFSNSRSEMNVSTLELGDSALYLCASSPLTGIYGYTFGSGTRLTVV.

This chain links TRBV30 with TRBJ2-2; TRBD1 aligns across 10 bases. Losses at the gene ends were 5 bases for V and 6 bases for J; bases not matched to a gene: 9. The CDR3 is made up of 15 amino acids. The germline CDR1 and CDR2 sequences are GTSNPN and SVGIG (reference sequence). CDR3 sequence (DNA): TGTGCCTGGCAGGGACAGGGGATTTCTCCCGGGGAGCTGTTTTTT. Translated: CAWQGQGISPGELFF.

The rearrangement joins TRBV27 to TRBJ2-7; D ambiguous. This CDR3 spans 13 amino acids. Germline CDR1 is MNHEY and CDR2 is SMNVEV (reference sequence). Between the trimmed V and J ends, which lost 6 bases and 4 bases, there was a span of 13 bases. As DNA, the CDR3 is TGTGCCAGCAGGCCCGCGGAAAGGTACGAGCAGTACTTC. It translates to CASRPAERYEQYF.

The rearrangement uses TRBV5-5 and TRBJ1-1, with D perhaps matching TRBD1 (5 bases). CDR3 length: 13 amino acids. Trimming shortened V by 2 bases and J by 10 bases, and 15 bases separated the two germline ends. Germline lookup yields CDR1 SGHKS and CDR2 YYEKEE (reference sequence). The CDR3 nucleotides read TGTGCCAGCAGCTTCTCAGGGCCCCTCGGAGCTTTCTTT. It encodes CASSFSGPLGAFF.

This clone came up a few times. The chain joins TRBV4-2 to TRBJ1-6; D is unclear. Germline CDR1 LGHNA, CDR2 YNFKEQ. CDR3 size: 22 residues. Trimming removed 3 bases from V and 8 bases from J, with 35 bases in between. CDR3 loop: CASSQSNHPGLIDPGRHSPLHF. CDR3 in DNA: TGTGCCAGCAGCCAGTCCAATCACCCAGGATTAATAGACCCAGGCCGGCATTCACCCCTCCACTTT.